This entry lists 26 T cell receptor beta chains sequenced from one sample in a study of OX40 agonist ivuxolimab in advanced cancers. Here immunoSEQ multiplex PCR was the method, and the copy in TCRdb shows in-frame clones only, minus some. The table records fewer than 35,000 clones, about 80% of them present only once. The sample was CD4+ or CD8+ T cells sorted from blood, taken in a trial of the OX40 agonist ivuxolimab. The source of these receptors is an adult with an advanced solid tumor such as melanoma, head and neck, liver or kidney cancer.

For the CDR3, the DNA is TGTGCCAGCAGTAGAGACCAGAACACTGAAGCTTTCTTT. Protein: CASSRDQNTEAFF. V is TRBV2 and J is TRBJ1-1; no clear D gene. Per the germline V gene, CDR1 is SNHLY and CDR2 is FYNNEI. The CDR3 consists of 13 residues. Trimming removed 5 bases at V and 1 base at J, with 8 bases between.

Comment on this clone: At one boundary the junction diverges from the germline segment, which might be a read error. The chain uses TRBV6-1 and TRBJ1-4; D might be TRBD1 (6 bases). From germline, CDR1 is MNHNS and CDR2 SASEGT. The CDR3 has 12 amino acids. The CDR3 is CASSVPQGNPRF. In nucleotides, the CDR3 is TGTGCCAGCAGTGTCCCCCAGGGGAATCCACGGTTT.

V usage is TRBV19 and J usage is TRBJ2-4; possibly TRBD2 for D (6 bases). The CDR3 runs to 14 residues. V lost 3 bases to trimming and J lost 6 bases, with 12 bases between them. The V gene's germline CDR1 is LNHDA and CDR2 SQIVND (reference sequence). CDR3 in amino acids: CASSMALGGNIQYF. The CDR3 DNA follows: TGTGCCAGTAGTATGGCTCTCGGGGGAAACATTCAGTACTTC.

This chain uses TRBV2 with TRBJ2-1, with D maybe TRBD2 (5 bases). The germline CDR1 and CDR2 sequences are SNHLY and FYNNEI. The CDR3 is made up of 14 amino acids. V gave up 11 bases and J gave up 4 bases, with 18 bases separating them. The CDR3 loop is CARGPRTDYNEQFF. CDR3 nucleotides: TGTGCCCGCGGGCCTCGGACGGATTACAATGAGCAGTTCTTC.

V gene TRBV6-6 combines with J gene TRBJ2-5; D not certain. In germline, CDR1 is MNHNY, CDR2 SVGAGI (reference sequence). V was shortened by 2 bases and J by 3 bases, with 7 bases between the two germline ends. CDR3 length: 13 residues. The CDR3: CASSYGQKETQYF. CDR3 DNA: TGTGCCAGCAGTTACGGTCAGAAAGAGACCCAGTACTTC.

J is TRBJ2-2 and V is TRBV2; possible D gene TRBD2, 5 bases. Trimming cost V 6 bases and J 5 bases, with 16 bases left between them. The CDR3 has 15 residues. In germline, CDR1 is SNHLY, CDR2 FYNNEI. CDR3 in amino acids: CASSQIEGLTGELFF. CDR3 DNA: TGTGCCAGCAGCCAAATTGAGGGATTAACCGGGGAGCTGTTTTTT.

V gene TRBV30 combines with J gene TRBJ1-1; D might be TRBD1 (6 bases). V gave up 3 bases and J gave up 1 base, with 9 bases separating them. The CDR3 sequence is 13 residues long. Germline V gene sequence: CDR1 GTSNPN, CDR2 SVGIG (reference sequence). The CDR3 is CAWRRDTNTEAFF. CDR3 DNA: TGTGCCTGGAGACGGGACACGAACACTGAAGCTTTCTTT.

V is TRBV30 and J is TRBJ1-3, with no clear D. Germline CDR1 reads GTSNPN; CDR2 reads SVGIG (reference sequence). The CDR3 runs to 12 residues. V lost 4 bases and J lost 3, with 7 bases in between. This chain's CDR3 is CAWTLVGNTIYF. CDR3 sequence (DNA): TGTGCCTGGACCCTGGTTGGAAACACCATATATTTT.

This clone was observed a single time. This chain connects TRBV7-9 to TRBJ2-1, with 16 nucleotides matching TRBD2. The CDR3 runs to 19 residues. Germline trimming cut 5 bases from V and 3 bases from J; bases unmatched to any gene: 10. Looked up from germline, CDR1 is SEHNR and CDR2 is FQNEAQ (reference sequence). The CDR3 reads CASSTMGLAGGKFYNEQFF. CDR3 coding DNA: TGTGCCAGCAGCACGATGGGACTAGCGGGGGGGAAGTTCTACAATGAGCAGTTCTTC. Filled out from reference TRBV7-9 and TRBJ2-1, the complete variable domain reads DTGVSQNPRHKITKRGQNVTFRCDPISEHNRLYWYRQTLGQGPEFLTYFQNEAQLEKSRLLSDRFSAERPKGSFSTLEIQRTEQGDSAMYLCASSTMGLAGGKFYNEQFFGPGTRLTVL.

DNA for the CDR3: TGCAGCGCAAGACTAGCGGGGGGTTCCTACGAGCAGTACTTC. It is translated as CSARLAGGSYEQYF. The V gene is TRBV29-1, the J gene TRBJ2-7; 13 bases are a match to TRBD2. After removal of 7 bases from V and 1 base from J, the junction contained 4 bases not matched to a gene. This CDR3 is built from 14 residues. CDR1 SQVTM and CDR2 ANQGSEA come from the germline V gene.

This clone was found a few times. The CDR3 spells CASSFTDREQPQHF. The CDR3 DNA reads TGTGCCAGCAGTTTTACGGACAGGGAACAGCCCCAGCATTTT. The V call is TRBV6-1, the J call TRBJ1-5; 8 bases line up with TRBD1. CDR1 is MNHNS, CDR2 SASEGT, per germline. V lost 5 bases and J lost 7; bases outside the gene matches: 7. This CDR3 is built from 14 residues.

This chain joins TRBV11-2 and TRBJ2-1; D is perhaps TRBD2 (6 bases). The CDR3 is 14 residues long. V lost 1 base to trimming and J lost 6 bases, with 10 bases between them. Germline V CDR1 and CDR2: SGHAT, FQNNGV. DNA of the CDR3: TGTGCCAGCAGCTTAGGCGGGACTGCCAATGAGCAGTTCTTC. Translating it yields CASSLGGTANEQFF. Variable domain in full (rest from reference TRBV11-2 and TRBJ2-1): EAGVAQSPRYKIIEKRQSVAFWCNPISGHATLYWYQQILGQGPKLLIQFQNNGVVDDSQLPKDRFSAERLKGVDSTLKIQPAKLEDSAVYLCASSLGGTANEQFFGPGTRLTVL.

V gene TRBV10-1 combines with J gene TRBJ2-1, with D tentatively TRBD1 (6 bases). This CDR3 has 16 residues. The V gene lost 5 bases and the J gene lost 3 bases, with 17 bases spanning the gap. Looked up from germline, CDR1 is WNHNN and CDR2 is SYGVQD (reference sequence). CDR3 sequence reads: CASSMVRGSGYNEQFF. Written as DNA, the CDR3 is TGCGCCAGCAGTATGGTTAGGGGGAGCGGCTACAATGAGCAGTTCTTC.

This chain connects TRBV7-6 to TRBJ1-5, with a possible D match to TRBD1 (5 bases). Trimming took off 5 bases at V and 7 bases at J, with 18 bases between the two ends. The CDR3 loop spans 15 amino acids. Germline V gives CDR1 SGHVS, CDR2 FNYEAQ. CDR3 sequence (DNA): TGTGCCAGCAGCCTGAGCGCAGGGCGCGGACAGCCCCAGCATTTT. Its translation: CASSLSAGRGQPQHF.

The V call is TRBV6-5, the J call TRBJ2-3; D could derive from TRBD1 or TRBD2 (5 bases each). The CDR3 runs to 14 residues. The V end lost 9 bases, the J end lost 3 bases, and 16 bases lay between the germline ends. Germline V gene data show CDR1 as MNHEY and CDR2 as SVGAGI. As DNA, the CDR3 is TGTGCCAGTCGATCGGGACCCTGGACAGATACGCAGTATTTT. Encoded protein: CASRSGPWTDTQYF.

V and J are TRBV2 and TRBJ2-2, with 7 nucleotides matching TRBD2. The CDR3 extends over 14 amino acids. Germline V CDR1 and CDR2: SNHLY, FYNNEI. V was clipped by 7 bases and J by 4 bases; unmatched bases: 6. CDR3 nucleotides: TGTGCCAGCAAGGGAGGGCGGGGCACCGGGGAGCTGTTTTTT. It yields the protein CASKGGRGTGELFF.

V and J are TRBV6-6 and TRBJ1-2, with D tentatively TRBD1 (5 bases). The germline CDR1 and CDR2 sequences are MNHNY and SVGAGI (reference sequence). V shed 7 bases and J shed 2 bases, with 14 bases lying between them. The CDR3 loop spans 14 amino acids. The CDR3 coding sequence is TGTGCCAGCAACGTAGACGGGACCAACTATGGCTACACCTTC. It translates to CASNVDGTNYGYTF.

The V gene is TRBV28, the J gene TRBJ1-6; D is unresolved. The CDR3 loop spans 14 amino acids. Germline CDR1 MDHEN, CDR2 SYDVKM. Trimming cost V 6 bases and J 1 base, with 7 bases left between them. CDR3 nucleotides: TGTGCCAGCAGGAAAGGGTCCTATAATTCACCCCTCCACTTT. Translation gives CASRKGSYNSPLHF.

This chain connects TRBV6-4 to TRBJ1-1; weak D call: TRBD1 (5 bases). Trimming pared 3 bases from V and 0 bases from J, leaving 14 bases between. The CDR3 runs to 16 residues. CDR1 and CDR2 (germline): MRHNA, SNTAGT. CDR3 sequence (DNA): TGTGCCAGCAGTGAAACCGGGGCTAAAATGAACACTGAAGCTTTCTTT. This gives the protein CASSETGAKMNTEAFF.

J is TRBJ1-2 and V is TRBV5-1; 9 bases agree with TRBD1. This CDR3 region has 13 residues. The germline CDR1 and CDR2 sequences are SGHRS and YFSETQ. The V gene end was trimmed by 7 bases and the J gene end by 1 base; junction bases not matched to a gene: 2. CDR3 coding DNA: TGCGCCAGCGGACAGGGGCTTAACTATGGCTACACCTTC. Protein: CASGQGLNYGYTF.

The V and J genes are TRBV10-2 and TRBJ2-2; TRBD1 matches at 7 bases. The CDR3 is 15 amino acids. Per the germline V gene, CDR1 is WSHSY and CDR2 is SAAADI. J was trimmed by 0 bases and V by 5 bases; bases with no gene match: 3. CDR3 DNA sequence: TGCGCCAGCAGTAGGGACAGTTCGAACACCGGGGAGCTGTTTTTT. Protein sequence: CASSRDSSNTGELFF.

The chain has TRBV6-6 and TRBJ2-3; TRBD2 matches at 7 bases. This CDR3 has 15 amino acids. Germline CDR1 is MNHNY and CDR2 is SVGAGI (reference sequence). The junction had 6 bases not matched to a gene; V was cut back by 0 bases and J by 6 bases. The CDR3 spells CASSYSRTSTDTQYF. The DNA of the CDR3 is TGTGCCAGCAGTTACTCTCGGACTAGTACTGATACGCAGTATTTT.

This sequence joins TRBV29-1 and TRBJ1-2, with D possibly being TRBD1 (6 bases). V lost 6 bases and J 4 bases, leaving 6 bases between the germline ends. This CDR3 spans 10 amino acids. Germline CDR1 reads SQVTM; CDR2 reads ANQGSEA. The CDR3 sequence: CSVDSYGYTF. The CDR3 region has the DNA TGCAGCGTGGACAGCTATGGCTACACCTTC.

This chain connects TRBV6-6 to TRBJ2-5, with D hard to call. Germline V lookup: CDR1 MNHNY, CDR2 SVGAGI (reference sequence). The V and J ends lost 2 bases and 9 bases respectively, with 7 bases between them. This CDR3 region has 11 residues. This chain's CDR3 is CASSYRVAQYF. The DNA of the CDR3 is TGTGCCAGCAGTTACAGGGTAGCCCAGTACTTC.

The V and J genes are TRBV11-2 and TRBJ2-7; weak D call: TRBD1 (5 bases). This CDR3 comprises 14 residues. The germline V gene encodes CDR1 SGHAT and CDR2 FQNNGV. V lost 5 bases and J lost 3, with 14 bases in between. Written as DNA, the CDR3 is TGTGCCAGCAGCCTAAATTTACAGGTCTACGAGCAGTACTTC. Its protein product is CASSLNLQVYEQYF.

This chain uses TRBV18 with TRBJ2-5; unclear D gene. Between the trimmed V and J ends, which lost 0 bases and 3 bases, there was a span of 20 bases. The germline V gene has CDR1 KGHSH and CDR2 LQKENI. CDR3 length equals 18 residues. Here the CDR3 DNA reads TGTGCCAGCTCACCACCGGAAGAGAGAGGCCCAAATGAAGAGACCCAGTACTTC. Protein: CASSPPEERGPNEETQYF.